This TCR beta chain was sequenced in a study of shared clonotypes between healthy human individuals. Study-level information: Sampling drew on donors who were two women and a few men aged 18 to 49.

Unsorted PBMC replicate PCRs used roughly 300 ng DNA, around 30,000 T cell genomes. Clones were sequenced by immunoSEQ multiplex PCR, and TCRdb holds only the in-frame ones, with some missing. The table shows approximately 470,000 clones, with 81% occurring only once. Study observations and caveats: The donor pool, a small one, limited the genetic and exposure-history diversity represented. Sampling included only blood; tissue repertoires likely differ.

The CDR3 length is 15 residues. Germline values: CDR1 SEHNR, CDR2 FQNEAQ (reference sequence). Trimming cost V 7 bases and J 8 bases, with 21 bases left between them. This clone was found a few times. What it binds is not known. This clone may be a read error of a much larger clone one base away. This sequence joins TRBV7-9 and TRBJ2-1; D gene uncertain. Sequencing used PBMCs. The sequence derives from a woman between 40 and 55 years old in good health. Some clones in this sample may be carry-over from other donors' samples. The CDR3: CASKSVEKETHEQFF. DNA of the CDR3: TGTGCCAGCAAGTCGGTGGAGAAGGAAACGCATGAGCAGTTCTTC.